The TCR beta chain under discussion was sequenced for a study of shared clonotypes between healthy human individuals. Germline values: CDR1 SEHNR, CDR2 FQNEAQ (reference sequence). The length of the CDR3 is 14 residues. V lost 5 bases and J 5 bases, leaving 15 bases between the germline ends. Only one count was recorded for this clone. Its cognate antigen is unknown. Assay used: immunoSEQ multiplex PCR; TCRdb lists only in-frame clones, some missing. The data show a few hundred thousand clones, more than 95% seen once. Study-wide results and limits: A small donor pool kept down the genetic and exposure-history diversity that was represented.

The material sequenced was naive CD4+ T cells sorted from blood. Regarding subset: CD45RA+ positively selected. The receptor was derived from a woman aged 30 to 39 in good health. The chain carries TRBV7-9 and TRBJ2-5; possible D gene TRBD2, 6 bases. The CDR3 region is CASSHGTHGETQYF. The CDR3 DNA reads TGTGCCAGCAGCCACGGGACTCACGGGGAGACCCAGTACTTC.